This T cell receptor beta chain was sequenced for a study of blood T cell repertoires in COVID-19. Study at large: PBMCs, B-cell-depleted T cells, or T cells were the source of the cDNA or gDNA that made up the material.

Trimming cost V 4 bases and J 10 bases; bases outside gene matches: 10. The CDR3 is 14 amino acids. Germline V CDR1 and CDR2: SNHLY, FYNNEI. Original methodology: Nucleated cell number was recorded as an estimate derived from reference gene primer amplification. Produced via immunoSEQ multiplex PCR; TCRdb's table is partial and in-frame only. V and J calls and clone size are copied from that table; D and trimming were computed from the DNA. The repertoire includes 150,000 to 200,000 clones, 75% to 80% of them detected once, and around 14% sits in the top ten. This clone occurred once. This receptor was obtained from a woman over 75 with acute or convalescent COVID-19. The sequenced sample consisted of peripheral blood. The genes are TRBV2 and TRBJ2-1; 7 bases line up with TRBD1. The CDR3 loop is CASSGLQGSVEQFF. CDR3 bases: TGTGCCAGCAGTGGTTTACAGGGGTCAGTCGAGCAGTTCTTC.